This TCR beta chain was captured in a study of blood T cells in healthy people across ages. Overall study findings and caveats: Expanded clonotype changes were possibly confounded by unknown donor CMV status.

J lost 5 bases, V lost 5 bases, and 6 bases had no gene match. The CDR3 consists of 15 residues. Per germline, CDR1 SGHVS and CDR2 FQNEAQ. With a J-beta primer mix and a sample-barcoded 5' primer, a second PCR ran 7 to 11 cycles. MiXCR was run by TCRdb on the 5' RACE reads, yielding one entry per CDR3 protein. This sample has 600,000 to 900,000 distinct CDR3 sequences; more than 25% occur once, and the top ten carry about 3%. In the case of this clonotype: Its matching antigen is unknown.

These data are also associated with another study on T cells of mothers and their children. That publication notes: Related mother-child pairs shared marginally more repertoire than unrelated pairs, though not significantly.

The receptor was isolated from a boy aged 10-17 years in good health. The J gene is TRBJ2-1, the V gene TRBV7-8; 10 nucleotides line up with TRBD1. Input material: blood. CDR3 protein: CASSDLGTGDNEQFF. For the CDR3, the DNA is TGTGCCAGCAGCGACCTGGGGACAGGGGACAATGAGCAGTTCTTC.